This TCR beta chain was profiled in a study of siplizumab effects on memory and regulatory T cells (dated by TCRdb to the late 2010s). Broadly, across the study: The effect of the anti-CD2 antibody siplizumab on alloreactive T-cell subsets was examined in allogeneic mixed lymphocyte reactions constructed from human PBMCs. Study-level results and caveats: Unstimulated naive T cells appeared more diverse than memory T cells, and naive cells seemed to contribute substantially to the alloresponse. The cumulative frequency of alloreactive sequences traceable to unstimulated CD4+ memory T cells was significantly reduced by siplizumab. Of the alloreactive CD4+ clones that could be mapped, the Treg-derived share averaged around 64% with siplizumab compared with under 30% in control reactions. Sequences below about 10^-5 frequency were poorly captured, so only a minor fraction of alloreactive clones could be mapped to unstimulated subsets. Whether proliferating Tregs from siplizumab cultures actually had suppressive function was not functionally confirmed. A naive or memory phenotype could not be assigned to roughly 75-97% of proliferating CD4+ or CD8+ clones.

From its cysteine to its phenylalanine, the CDR3 spans 16 amino acids. The read is trimmed to its CDR3 DNA, 48 bases read in frame from base 1. The germline V gene encodes CDR1 PRHDT and CDR2 FYEKMQ (reference sequence). Relative to germline, V is missing 1 base and J is missing 1 base, with 3 bases of the junction outside any gene match. The count of this clone is one. Its antigen is not yet known. The record has no base qualities; no much larger clone is one base away. The library was made by the immunoSEQ multiplex PCR assay. The deep sequencing platform assayed roughly 10^5 TCR templates per sample. Genomic DNA extracted from sorted T cells was the material used for TCRbeta CDR3 sequencing. For the original study's pipeline: The R programming language was used for the clonal analysis of the TCRbeta CDR3 data. Comparing unstimulated samples against CFSE-low samples taken after the reaction was how alloreactive CD4+ and CD8+ clones were defined. Regulatory or non-regulatory origin was assigned to alloreactive CD4+ clones by matching of sequences to sorted unstimulated Treg and non-Treg repertoires. What TCRdb holds here is the immuneACCESS table cut down to in-frame rearrangements. Part of the clones is not present; checked against another copy, under half of the missing clones reflect an unresolved V gene, and the others are unexplained. V, J and clone size are taken as reported in that table, and D and trimming were inferred from the DNA itself. This sample comprises roughly 56,000 clones, more than 85% of them detected only once. The ten largest clones represent roughly two fifths of the sample.

Sorted unstimulated T cells and proliferating T cells recovered from mixed lymphocyte reactions were subjected to TCRbeta CDR3 sequencing. Fresh whole blood from ten to eleven HLA-typed healthy donors served as the source for isolating PBMCs. The clonotype originates from a human donor in good health. Recombination linked TRBV13 to TRBJ2-2; 7 bases in the junction line up with TRBD2. Sequencing used CD8+ T cells sorted from blood. The nucleotide sequence is TGTGCCAGCAGCTTAGTGGCTAGCGGGAACACCGGGGAGCTGTTTTTT. The encoded protein is CASSLVASGNTGELFF.